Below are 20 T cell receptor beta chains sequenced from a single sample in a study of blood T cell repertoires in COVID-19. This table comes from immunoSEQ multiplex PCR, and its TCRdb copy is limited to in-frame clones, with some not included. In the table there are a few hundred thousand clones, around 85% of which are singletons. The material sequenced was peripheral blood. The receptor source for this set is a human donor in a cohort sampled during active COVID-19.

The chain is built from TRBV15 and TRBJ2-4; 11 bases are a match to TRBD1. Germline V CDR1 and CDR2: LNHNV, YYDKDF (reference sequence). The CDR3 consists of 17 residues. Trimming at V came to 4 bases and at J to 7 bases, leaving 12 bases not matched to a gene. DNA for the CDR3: TGTGCCACCAGCACCTCACTCACCGGGACAGGGGGGAACATTCAGTACTTC. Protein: CATSTSLTGTGGNIQYF.

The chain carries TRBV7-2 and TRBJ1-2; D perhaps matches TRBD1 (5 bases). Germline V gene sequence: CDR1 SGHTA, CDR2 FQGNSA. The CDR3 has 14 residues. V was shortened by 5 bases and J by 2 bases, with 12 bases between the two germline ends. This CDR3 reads CASSDRRVNYGYTF. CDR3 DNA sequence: TGTGCCAGCAGCGACCGCAGGGTCAACTATGGCTACACCTTC.

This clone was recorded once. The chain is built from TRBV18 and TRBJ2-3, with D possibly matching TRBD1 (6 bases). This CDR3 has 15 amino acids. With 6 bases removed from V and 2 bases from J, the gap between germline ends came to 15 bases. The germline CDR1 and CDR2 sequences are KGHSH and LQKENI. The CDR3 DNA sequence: TGTGCCAGCTCTAGACAGGTAACCCTCACAGATACGCAGTATTTT. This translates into CASSRQVTLTDTQYF. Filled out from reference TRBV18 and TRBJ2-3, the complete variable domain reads NAGVMQNPRHLVRRRGQEARLRCSPMKGHSHVYWYRQLPEEGLKFMVYLQKENIIDESGMPKERFSAEFPKEGPSILRIQQVVRGDSAAYFCASSRQVTLTDTQYFGPGTRLTVL.

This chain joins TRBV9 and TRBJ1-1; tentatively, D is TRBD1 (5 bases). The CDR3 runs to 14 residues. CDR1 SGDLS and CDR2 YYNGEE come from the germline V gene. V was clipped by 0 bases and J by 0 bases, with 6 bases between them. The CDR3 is CASSVGTLNTEAFF. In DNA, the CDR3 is TGTGCCAGCAGCGTAGGGACATTGAACACTGAAGCTTTCTTT.

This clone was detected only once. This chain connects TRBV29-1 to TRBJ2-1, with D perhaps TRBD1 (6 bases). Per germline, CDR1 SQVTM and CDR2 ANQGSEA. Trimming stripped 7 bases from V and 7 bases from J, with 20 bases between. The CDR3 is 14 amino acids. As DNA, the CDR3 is TGCAGCGCACCTACGGGTGGGACAAGGAATGAGCAGTTCTTC. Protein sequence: CSAPTGGTRNEQFF.

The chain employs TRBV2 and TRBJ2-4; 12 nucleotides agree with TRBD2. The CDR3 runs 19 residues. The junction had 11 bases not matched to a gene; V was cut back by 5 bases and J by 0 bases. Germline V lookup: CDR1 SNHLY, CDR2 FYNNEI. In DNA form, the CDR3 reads TGTGCCAGCAGTTTAACTAGCGGGGGGCTGGGATTAGCCAAAAACATTCAGTACTTC. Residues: CASSLTSGGLGLAKNIQYF.

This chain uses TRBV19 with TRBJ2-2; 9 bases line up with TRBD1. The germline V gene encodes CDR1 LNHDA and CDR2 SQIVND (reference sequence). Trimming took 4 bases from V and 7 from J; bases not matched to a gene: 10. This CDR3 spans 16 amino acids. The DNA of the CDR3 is TGTGCCAGTAGTAGCTTAGGACAGGGGAATCACGGGGAGCTGTTTTTT. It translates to CASSSLGQGNHGELFF.

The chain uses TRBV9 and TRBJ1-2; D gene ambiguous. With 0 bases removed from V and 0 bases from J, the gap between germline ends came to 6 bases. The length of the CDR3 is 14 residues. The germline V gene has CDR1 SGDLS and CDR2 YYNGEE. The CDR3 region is CASSVDSSNYGYTF. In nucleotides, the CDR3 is TGTGCCAGCAGCGTAGACAGCTCTAACTATGGCTACACCTTC. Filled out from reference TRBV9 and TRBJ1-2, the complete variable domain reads DSGVTQTPKHLITATGQRVTLRCSPRSGDLSVYWYQQSLDQGLQFLIQYYNGEERAKGNILERFSAQQFPDLHSELNLSSLELGDSALYFCASSVDSSNYGYTFGSGTRLTVV.

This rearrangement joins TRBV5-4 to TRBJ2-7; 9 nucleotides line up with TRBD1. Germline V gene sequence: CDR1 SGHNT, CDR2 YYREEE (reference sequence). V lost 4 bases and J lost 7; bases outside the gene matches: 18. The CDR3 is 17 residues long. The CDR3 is CASSTKKDRGREWEQYF. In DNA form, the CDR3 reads TGTGCCAGCAGCACCAAAAAGGACAGGGGAAGGGAGTGGGAGCAGTACTTC.

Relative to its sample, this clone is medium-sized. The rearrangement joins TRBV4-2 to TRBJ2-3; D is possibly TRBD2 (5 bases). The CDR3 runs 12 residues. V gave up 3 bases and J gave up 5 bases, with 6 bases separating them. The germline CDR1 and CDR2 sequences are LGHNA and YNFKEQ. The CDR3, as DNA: TGTGCCAGCAGCCACGCGGGAGATACGCAGTATTTT. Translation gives CASSHAGDTQYF.

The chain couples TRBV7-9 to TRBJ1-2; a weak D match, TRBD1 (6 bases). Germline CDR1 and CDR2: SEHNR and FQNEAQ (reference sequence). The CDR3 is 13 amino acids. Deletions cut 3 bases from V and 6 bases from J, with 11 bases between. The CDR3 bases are TGTGCCAGCAGCTTCGATTCAGGGGATGGCTACACCTTC. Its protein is CASSFDSGDGYTF.

The CDR3, as DNA: TGTGCCAGCAGCCCGAACAGGAGGGCAAACTATGGCTACACCTTC. This sequence encodes CASSPNRRANYGYTF. This chain joins TRBV5-5 and TRBJ1-2; perhaps TRBD1 as D (5 bases). This CDR3 contains 15 residues. With 4 bases removed from V and 2 bases from J, the gap between germline ends came to 15 bases. Germline V gives CDR1 SGHKS, CDR2 YYEKEE (reference sequence).

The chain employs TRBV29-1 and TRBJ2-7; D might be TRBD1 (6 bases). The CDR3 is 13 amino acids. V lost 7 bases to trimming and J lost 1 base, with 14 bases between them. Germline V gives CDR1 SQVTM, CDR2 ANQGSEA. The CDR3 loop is CSGVTGTSYEQYF. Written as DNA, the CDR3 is TGCAGCGGGGTAACCGGGACATCCTACGAGCAGTACTTC.

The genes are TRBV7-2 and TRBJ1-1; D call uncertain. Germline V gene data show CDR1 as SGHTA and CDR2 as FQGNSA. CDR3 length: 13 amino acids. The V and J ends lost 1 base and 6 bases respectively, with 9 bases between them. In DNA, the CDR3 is TGTGCCAGCAGCTTAGTAGAGGGTTCTGAAGCTTTCTTT. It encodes CASSLVEGSEAFF. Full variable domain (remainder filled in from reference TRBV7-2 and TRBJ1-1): GAGVSQSPSNKVTEKGKDVELRCDPISGHTALYWYRQSLGQGLEFLIYFQGNSAPDKSGLPSDRFSAERTGGSVSTLTIQRTQQEDSAVYLCASSLVEGSEAFFGQGTRLTVV.

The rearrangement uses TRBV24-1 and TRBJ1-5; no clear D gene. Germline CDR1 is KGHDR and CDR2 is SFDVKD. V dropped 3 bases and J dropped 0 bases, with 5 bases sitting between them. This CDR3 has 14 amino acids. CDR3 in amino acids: CATSDPNSNQPQHF. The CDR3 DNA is TGTGCCACCAGTGATCCTAATAGCAATCAGCCCCAGCATTTT.

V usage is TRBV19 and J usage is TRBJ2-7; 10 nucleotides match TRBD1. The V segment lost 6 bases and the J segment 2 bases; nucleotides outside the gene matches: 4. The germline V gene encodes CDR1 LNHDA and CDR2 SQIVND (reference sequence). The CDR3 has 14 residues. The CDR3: CASSTGQGAYEQYF. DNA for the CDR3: TGTGCCAGTAGCACTGGACAGGGGGCCTACGAGCAGTACTTC.

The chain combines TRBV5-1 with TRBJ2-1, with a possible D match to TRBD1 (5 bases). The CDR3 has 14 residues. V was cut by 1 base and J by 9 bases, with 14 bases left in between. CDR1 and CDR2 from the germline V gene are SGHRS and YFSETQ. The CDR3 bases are TGCGCCAGCAGCTTGAGGTCAGGGAATAGTGAGCAGTTCTTC. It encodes CASSLRSGNSEQFF. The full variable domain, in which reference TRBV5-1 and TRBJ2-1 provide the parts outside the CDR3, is KAGVTQTPRYLIKTRGQQVTLSCSPISGHRSVSWYQQTPGQGLQFLFEYFSETQRNKGNFPGRFSGRQFSNSRSEMNVSTLELGDSALYLCASSLRSGNSEQFFGPGTRLTVL.

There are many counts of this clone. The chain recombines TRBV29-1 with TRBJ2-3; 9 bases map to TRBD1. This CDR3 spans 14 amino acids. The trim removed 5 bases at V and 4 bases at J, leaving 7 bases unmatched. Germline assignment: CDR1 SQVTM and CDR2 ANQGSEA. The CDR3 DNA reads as TGCAGCGTTTGGGGGACAGGGCAATCAGATACGCAGTATTTT. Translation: CSVWGTGQSDTQYF.

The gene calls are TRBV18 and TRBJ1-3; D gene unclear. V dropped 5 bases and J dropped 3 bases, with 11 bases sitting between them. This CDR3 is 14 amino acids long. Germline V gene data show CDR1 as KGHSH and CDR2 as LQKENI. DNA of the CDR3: TGTGCCAGCTCAGAAGCCATTATTGGAAACACCATATATTTT. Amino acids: CASSEAIIGNTIYF.

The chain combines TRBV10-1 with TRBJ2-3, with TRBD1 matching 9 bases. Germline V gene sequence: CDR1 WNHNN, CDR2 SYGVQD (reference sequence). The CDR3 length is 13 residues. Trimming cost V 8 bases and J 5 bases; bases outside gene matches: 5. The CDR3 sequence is CASSRGQGDTQYF. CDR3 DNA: TGCGCCAGCTCCAGGGGACAGGGAGATACGCAGTATTTT.